The sequence of this T cell receptor beta chain was determined in a study of brain T cells in children with intractable seizures. Broader study findings: Viral specificity was inferred only from CDR3 similarity; HCMV serostatus was unknown. Pre- and post-surgery blood differed in depth, so pre-surgery absences may be undersampling.

Trimming removed 6 bases at V and 4 bases at J, with 15 bases between. CDR1 and CDR2 (germline): MNHEY, SVGAGI. The CDR3 consists of 15 residues. Profiling relied on immunoSEQ multiplex PCR, and the TCRdb table lists in-frame clones only, not all of them. The table lists about 340,000 clones, 93% of them singletons. Noted time point: blood from clinic visit 5 months post-surgery; TSC patient then seizure free. Before surgery, patients took at least one anti-epileptic drug. Details on this clone: The antigen is undetermined.

This chain uses TRBV6-5 with TRBJ2-2; maybe TRBD2 (6 bases). This TCR derives from a boy under three years old with tuberous sclerosis and intractable seizures. This sample comprised peripheral blood, obtained around 5 months after surgery. The CDR3 bases are TGTGCCAGCAGGGGGACCCCGGGAGCCACCGGGGAGCTGTTTTTT. This translates into CASRGTPGATGELFF.